This T cell receptor beta chain was recorded in a study of tumor-infiltrating lymphocytes in glioblastoma multiforme. Findings and caveats of the study: T cells were not sorted into functional subsets.

This clonotype has ten or more counts. Its antigen is unknown. Three nested ARM-PCR rounds with V-beta and C-beta primers built TCRB libraries. A C-beta primer primed TCRB cDNA from roughly 0.5 ug RNA. TCRdb processed the multiplex PCR reads anew with MiXCR; each CDR3 protein has one entry. The sample has about 10,000 distinct CDR3 sequences; about 70% are singletons. The V gene's germline CDR1 is MRHNA and CDR2 SNTAGT. V was shortened by 4 bases and J by 2 bases, with 13 bases between the two germline ends. CDR3 length: 15 residues. Specimen: brain tumor tissue. The TCR was taken from a male donor with glioblastoma. The chain couples TRBV6-4 to TRBJ2-3; D may be TRBD2 (7 bases). The CDR3 sequence: CASSASRGATDTQYF. For the CDR3, the DNA is TGTGCCAGCAGTGCTTCCCGGGGGGCCACAGATACGCAGTATTTT.